This T cell receptor (beta chain) was profiled in a study of human T cells and chemical hapten exposure. Stated time point: pre-sensitization, week 0. This sample's treatment: therapeutic diphenylcyclopropenone sensitization with weekly scalp DPC. TCRdb fed the RACE reads into MiXCR, producing one record per CDR3 protein. The table lists around 300,000 distinct CDR3 sequences, 7.5% to 8% of them singletons. The CDR3 totals 14 residues. V shed 4 bases and J shed 1 base, with 10 bases lying between them. In germline, CDR1 is SGHTA, CDR2 FQGNSA. The sample in question was whole blood, obtained in connection with sensitization to the hapten diphenylcyclopropenone (DPC). V usage is TRBV7-2 and J usage is TRBJ1-1; D remains ambiguous. The TCR sequence derives from a man between 18 and 35 years old with alopecia areata. Some clones in this sample may be carry-over from other donors' samples. DNA of the CDR3: TGTGCCAGCAGCTCCGCGTACACGAACACTGAAGCTTTCTTT. Amino acids: CASSSAYTNTEAFF.